Below, 21 T cell receptor beta chains from the same sample are listed, as sequenced in a study of cytomegalovirus exposure and HLA in healthy donors. This PCR relied on a set of 60 Vbeta primers and 13 Jbeta primers. The data were produced by immunoSEQ multiplex PCR, yet TCRdb's version contains in-frame clones alone and is incomplete. The sample carries around 230,000 clones, around 80% recorded once. The sample comprised PBMCs. The receptor set was obtained from a boy between 5 and 17 years old in good health and CMV-seronegative.

V usage is TRBV7-2 and J usage is TRBJ1-1; D remains ambiguous. In germline, CDR1 is SGHTA, CDR2 FQGNSA. The CDR3 sequence is 15 residues long. V lost 1 base and J lost 4, with 13 bases in between. The CDR3 here is CASSLGSRSGTEAFF. For the CDR3, the DNA is TGTGCCAGCAGCTTAGGTTCCCGCAGCGGCACTGAAGCTTTCTTT.

The chain carries TRBV11-2 and TRBJ2-5, with D perhaps TRBD2 (7 bases). V was trimmed by 5 bases and J by 9 bases, leaving 22 bases between them. The CDR3 loop spans 15 amino acids. CDR1 is SGHAT and CDR2 is FQNNGV in the germline V gene. In DNA, the CDR3 is TGTGCCAGCAGCCCGGTGTGGGGGGGCATGGAGGCCCAGTACTTC. Protein product: CASSPVWGGMEAQYF.

CDR3 sequence: CSVSGRAAYEQYF. Here the CDR3 DNA reads TGCAGCGTAAGCGGGAGGGCCGCCTACGAGCAGTACTTC. The chain has TRBV29-1 and TRBJ2-7; the match to TRBD2 covers 10 bases. J gave up 2 bases and V 6 bases, and 4 bases lay outside the gene matches. There are 13 residues in the CDR3. In germline, CDR1 is SQVTM, CDR2 ANQGSEA.

This clone has just a few counts. The rearrangement links TRBV6-5 to TRBJ1-2; D gene uncertain. CDR3 length: 15 amino acids. Germline assignment: CDR1 MNHEY and CDR2 SVGAGI. Trimming shortened V by 0 bases and J by 6 bases, and 14 bases separated the two germline ends. For the CDR3, the DNA is TGTGCCAGCAGTTACTCGGAGTCGGTATCCCATGGCTACACCTTC. Amino acid sequence: CASSYSESVSHGYTF.

The V call is TRBV2, the J call TRBJ2-3; D is possibly TRBD2 (5 bases). CDR3 length equals 14 residues. Looked up from germline, CDR1 is SNHLY and CDR2 is FYNNEI. The V gene lost 2 bases and the J gene lost 7 bases, with 13 bases spanning the gap. The CDR3 reads CASSEMRATNTQYF. The DNA for the CDR3 is TGTGCCAGCAGTGAAATGAGGGCTACAAATACGCAGTATTTT.

The chain has TRBV23-1 and TRBJ1-6; 8 nucleotides agree with TRBD1. TRBV23-1 is sorted into the ORF group, with uncertain function. This CDR3 has 19 amino acids. V was pared by 3 bases and J by 1 base, with 11 bases of the junction left unmatched. The CDR3 bases are TGCGCCAGCAGTCATTCGGCAGGGGGCACGGTATCCTATAATTCACCCCTCCACTTT. Amino acids: CASSHSAGGTVSYNSPLHF.

The genes are TRBV15 and TRBJ2-1; 10 positions match TRBD2. The length of the CDR3 is 16 residues. Germline trimming cut 3 bases from V and 2 bases from J; bases unmatched to any gene: 4. CDR1 is LNHNV, CDR2 YYDKDF, per germline (reference sequence). CDR3 region: CATSSTAGGAYNEQFF. CDR3 nucleotide sequence: TGTGCCACCAGCAGCACAGCGGGAGGGGCCTACAATGAGCAGTTCTTC.

The chain couples TRBV5-1 to TRBJ2-1; 8 bases are shared with TRBD2. The germline V gene encodes CDR1 SGHRS and CDR2 YFSETQ. The CDR3 runs to 14 residues. The V and J ends lost 2 bases and 5 bases, in that order; junction bases with no gene match: 3. The DNA for the CDR3 is TGCGCCAGCAGCTTAAGCGGGAGTCACAATGAGCAGTTCTTC. Translated, it gives CASSLSGSHNEQFF.

The chain links TRBV7-8 to TRBJ2-6; tentatively, D is TRBD2 (5 bases). Germline V gene sequence: CDR1 SGHVS, CDR2 FQNEAQ. The CDR3 is 15 amino acids. The V gene lost 2 bases and the J gene lost 1 base, with 6 bases spanning the gap. The CDR3 protein is CASSLRGSGANVLTF. CDR3 DNA: TGTGCCAGCAGCTTACGGGGATCTGGGGCCAACGTCCTGACTTTC.

This clone was counted a single time. The chain recombines TRBV11-3 with TRBJ2-7, with D unresolved. Germline V gene lookup returns CDR1 SGHNT and CDR2 YENEEA. CDR3 size: 15 residues. Trimming took 4 bases from V and 6 from J, leaving 19 bases between them. CDR3 protein: CASSSPSSGKSEQYF. In DNA, the CDR3 is TGTGCCAGCAGCTCCCCTTCTAGTGGTAAAAGCGAGCAGTACTTC.

In regard to this clone: One junction end disagrees with the germline gene, perhaps due to a read error. The V and J genes are TRBV13 and TRBJ2-5; D remains unclear. This CDR3 contains 12 residues. Germline V lookup: CDR1 PRHDT, CDR2 FYEKMQ (reference sequence). CDR3 sequence (DNA): TGTGCCAGCAGCCTCAACCAAGAGGCCCAGTACTTC. Protein product: CASSLNQEAQYF.

The chain uses TRBV7-7 and TRBJ2-2, with D perhaps matching TRBD2 (6 bases). There are 16 residues in the CDR3. Trimming stripped 4 bases from V and 2 bases from J, with 14 bases between. Looked up from germline, CDR1 is SSHAT and CDR2 is FNYEAQ (reference sequence). The CDR3 DNA is TGTGCCAGCAGCTCCCCGTCGGGAGTAAACACCGGGGAGCTGTTTTTT. Protein product: CASSSPSGVNTGELFF.

This clone was seen only a few times. The chain carries TRBV27 and TRBJ1-2; D perhaps matches TRBD1 (6 bases). From germline, CDR1 is MNHEY and CDR2 SMNVEV (reference sequence). The CDR3 consists of 14 residues. With 1 base removed from V and 7 bases from J, the gap between germline ends came to 13 bases. The CDR3 nucleotides are TGTGCCAGCAGTTTATTAGGGACAAGGTCTGGCTACACCTTC. Residues: CASSLLGTRSGYTF.

This chain joins TRBV6-1 and TRBJ2-3; 9 nucleotides agree with TRBD2. Trimming at V came to 6 bases and at J to 0 bases, leaving 4 bases not matched to a gene. Germline loops: CDR1 MNHNS, CDR2 SASEGT. CDR3 length: 15 residues. CDR3 coding DNA: TGTGCCAGCAGCGACCTAGCGGGGAGCACAGATACGCAGTATTTT. This translates into CASSDLAGSTDTQYF.

This clone is a singleton in its sample. The chain recombines TRBV29-1 with TRBJ2-7, with D perhaps TRBD1 (6 bases). The CDR3 spans 12 residues. V was trimmed by 5 bases and J by 5 bases, leaving 13 bases between them. Germline V gene sequence: CDR1 SQVTM, CDR2 ANQGSEA. CDR3 region: CSVYSGDHEQYF. The CDR3 DNA sequence: TGCAGCGTTTACTCAGGGGACCACGAGCAGTACTTC.

This chain links TRBV5-4 with TRBJ2-7; 9 bases line up with TRBD1. Germline CDR1 is SGHNT and CDR2 is YYREEE (reference sequence). Unmatched junction bases numbered 6, after V lost 4 bases and J lost 1 base. This CDR3 has 15 residues. CDR3 amino acids: CASSPGDRASYEQYF. The CDR3 DNA reads TGTGCCAGCAGCCCGGGGGACAGGGCATCCTACGAGCAGTACTTC.

The rearrangement joins TRBV13 to TRBJ2-1; 7 nucleotides match TRBD1. V lost 5 bases, J lost 6 bases, and 10 bases stayed unmatched. The CDR3 loop spans 15 amino acids. From germline, CDR1 is PRHDT and CDR2 FYEKMQ (reference sequence). The CDR3 DNA is TGTGCCAGCAGCGAAGAGGGGGCTCTTGGCAATGAGCAGTTCTTC. It specifies CASSEEGALGNEQFF.

This chain connects TRBV7-2 to TRBJ2-2; D not certain. This CDR3 is 15 amino acids long. V shed 5 bases and J shed 3 bases, with 13 bases lying between them. Germline CDR1 reads SGHTA; CDR2 reads FQGNSA. The CDR3 protein is CASSIRFRDTGELFF. CDR3 bases: TGTGCCAGCAGCATAAGGTTCCGGGACACCGGGGAGCTGTTTTTT.

V usage is TRBV2 and J usage is TRBJ1-1; D gene ambiguous. V was shortened by 6 bases and J by 7 bases, with 15 bases between the two germline ends. The CDR3 length is 13 residues. Germline values: CDR1 SNHLY, CDR2 FYNNEI. This CDR3 is CASRERGHNEAFF. The CDR3 DNA reads TGTGCCAGCAGGGAGAGAGGGCACAATGAAGCTTTCTTT.

The chain links TRBV19 to TRBJ2-6; D is unresolved. This CDR3 has 16 amino acids. Germline V gene lookup returns CDR1 LNHDA and CDR2 SQIVND (reference sequence). Trimming shortened V by 11 bases and J by 0 bases, and 17 bases separated the two germline ends. CDR3 residues: CAPKYQVLSGANVLTF. The CDR3 DNA reads as TGTGCCCCCAAGTACCAGGTCCTCTCTGGGGCCAACGTCCTGACTTTC.

V gene TRBV6-1 combines with J gene TRBJ1-4, with D uncertain. Trimming removed 5 bases from V and 7 bases from J, with 8 bases in between. The germline CDR1 and CDR2 sequences are MNHNS and SASEGT. CDR3 length: 12 amino acids. CDR3 nucleotide sequence: TGTGCCAGCAGTCAGTACACTGAAAAACTGTTTTTT. It encodes CASSQYTEKLFF.